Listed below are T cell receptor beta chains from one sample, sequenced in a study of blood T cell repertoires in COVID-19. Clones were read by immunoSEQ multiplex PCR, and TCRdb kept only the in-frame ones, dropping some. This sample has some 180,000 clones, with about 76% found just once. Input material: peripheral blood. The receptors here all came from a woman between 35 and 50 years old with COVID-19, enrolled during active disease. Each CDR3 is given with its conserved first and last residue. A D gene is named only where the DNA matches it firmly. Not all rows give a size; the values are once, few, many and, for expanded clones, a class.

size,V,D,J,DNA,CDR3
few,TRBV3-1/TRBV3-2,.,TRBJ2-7,TGTGCCAGCAGTCTCGCTGGCAGGGGATGGCAGTACTTC,CASSLAGRGWQYF
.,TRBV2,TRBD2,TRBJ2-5,TGTGCCAGCAGACTAGCGGGGTCGGAGACCCAGTACTTC,CASRLAGSETQYF
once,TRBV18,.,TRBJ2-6,TGTGCCAGCTCACCAACGGGTACTGGGGCCAACGTCCTGACTTTC,CASSPTGTGANVLTF
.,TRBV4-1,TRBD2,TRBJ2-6,TGCGCCAGCAGCCAAGAGGCTAGCGGGAGTTTCTCTGGGGCCAACGTCCTGACTTTC,CASSQEASGSFSGANVLTF
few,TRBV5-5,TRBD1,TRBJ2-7,TGTGCCAGCGACACCGGGACAGGGGGCTACGAGCAGTACTTC,CASDTGTGGYEQYF
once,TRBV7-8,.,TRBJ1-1,TGTGCCAGCAGCTTAACCTCCCAGGCTATTGGGACTGAAGCTTTCTTT,CASSLTSQAIGTEAFF
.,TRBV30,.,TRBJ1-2,TGTGCCTGGAAACAGCGGCAGGACTATGGCTACACCTTC,CAWKQRQDYGYTF
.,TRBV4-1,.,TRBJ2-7,TGCGCCAGCAGCCAAGCCGAACTAGCCGTCTCCTACGAGCAGTACTTC,CASSQAELAVSYEQYF
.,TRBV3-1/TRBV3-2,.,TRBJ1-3,TGTGCCAGCAGCCGCCAGGGTGTGTCTGGAAACACCATATATTTT,CASSRQGVSGNTIYF
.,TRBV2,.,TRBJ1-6,TGTGCCAGCAGGGTAGGAGGGAATTCACCCCTCCACTTT,CASRVGGNSPLHF
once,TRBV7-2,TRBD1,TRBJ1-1,TGTGCCAGCAGCTTTTCACCCGACAGGGCGGGGACTGAAGCTTTCTTT,CASSFSPDRAGTEAFF
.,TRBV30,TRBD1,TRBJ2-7,TGTGCCTGGAGCAGGACAGGGAGGTACGAGCAGTACTTC,CAWSRTGRYEQYF
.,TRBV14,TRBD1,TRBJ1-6,TGTGCCAGCAGCCGACAGGGTGCCGTCTATTCACCCCTCCACTTT,CASSRQGAVYSPLHF
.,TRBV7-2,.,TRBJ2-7,TGTGCCAGCAGCTTAGTTGCAGGCAGCTCCTACGAGCAGTACTTC,CASSLVAGSSYEQYF
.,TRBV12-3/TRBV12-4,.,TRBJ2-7,TGTGCCAGCAGTTTATCGGGTATCGAGCAGTACTTC,CASSLSGIEQYF
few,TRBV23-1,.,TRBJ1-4,TGCGCCCTCAGGGGCAGGGTTAATGAAAAACTGTTTTTT,CALRGRVNEKLFF
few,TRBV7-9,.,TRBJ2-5,TGTGCCAGCAGCTTACAGGGGAACTCCCAAGAGACCCAGTACTTC,CASSLQGNSQETQYF
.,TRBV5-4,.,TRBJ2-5,TGTGCCAGCAGCTTGGCCCCGGACGGGGGGACCCAGTACTTC,CASSLAPDGGTQYF